The table lists the clone carrying this T cell receptor beta chain with a few counts. Its antigen is unknown. This sequence may be a read error, since a much larger clone differs from it by one base. The second PCR ran about 6 to 12 cycles with a sample-barcoded 5' primer and J-beta primers. Each CDR3 protein is one row after TCRdb ran MiXCR on the 5' RACE reads. The sample lists about 930,000 distinct CDR3 sequences, around 29% seen once, with roughly 10% in the top ten. The sample comes from a study of blood T cells in healthy people across ages. General study findings and limits: Across samples, TCR beta diversity tracked strongly with naive T cell percentage. Estimates based on one million T cells were treated as lower bounds.

The CDR3 is made up of 10 amino acids. The authors drew approximately 9 milliliters of peripheral blood from each donor. The same data also contributed to another study, on T cells of mothers and their children.

The rearrangement links TRBV12-3 or TRBV12-4 to TRBJ2-7, with D uncertain. The sample taken for sequencing was blood. This clonotype originated in a woman in her thirties or forties in good health. In DNA form, the CDR3 reads TGTACCAGCAGTGAATACGAGCAGTACTTC. Translating gives CTSSEYEQYF.